This TCR beta chain was identified in a study of T-cell memory formation after mild COVID-19. Study results and limitations: Some SARS-CoV-2-responding clones were already detected in memory before infection.

A remark on this clonotype: Its target is not known.

TCRdb re-derived calls from the 5' RACE reads in MiXCR, one entry per CDR3 protein. The table lists about 470,000 distinct CDR3 sequences, 15% to 20% of them singletons. The V segment lost 3 bases and the J segment 4 bases; nucleotides outside the gene matches: 4. Germline V gene sequence: CDR1 KGHDR, CDR2 SFDVKD. This CDR3 is built from 15 residues. The V gene is TRBV24-1, the J gene TRBJ2-3, with 9 bases aligning to TRBD2. Sequenced material: PBMCs or a T cell subset sorted from them (not recorded which). The source of this sequence is an adult woman who had mild COVID-19 (a few samples of this study predate the infection). Cell type and time point are not known. The DNA for the CDR3 is TGTGCCACCAGTGATGCGGGGGGGCGAGCAGATACGCAGTATTTT. This translates into CATSDAGGRADTQYF.